This T cell receptor (beta chain) was profiled in a study of low-dose radiotherapy and immunotherapy resistance in tumors. Study context: Patients were treated with intravenous nivolumab at 240 mg every two weeks and were also dosed with ipilimumab at 1 mg/kg every six weeks. Daily, from cycle 1 day 1 and for four cycles, patients took oral aspirin 300 mg.

Alpha- and beta-chain coverage of first-strand cDNA came from TRAV- and TRBV-specific primers. TCRs underwent about 20 PCR cycles of amplification with a constant-region primer and V-primer adapter. MiXCR, applied by TCRdb to the reads, yields one record per CDR3 protein. The sample contains 85,000 to 100,000 distinct CDR3 sequences, roughly 9% of which appear only once. This clonotype was counted ten times or more. The time point: before trial treatment. Each donor was administered nivolumab, ipilimumab, aspirin, low-dose cyclophosphamide and low-dose radiotherapy. The TCR comes from a male donor with prostate cancer. The specimen comprised PBMCs, sampled before treatment.

The CDR3 here is CASSIVPANTGELFF. The CDR3 DNA reads as TGTGCCAGTAGTATTGTCCCAGCGAACACCGGGGAGCTGTTTTTT. The V call is TRBV19, the J call TRBJ2-2; D is undetermined. The CDR3 runs to 15 residues. V lost 3 bases and J 0 bases, leaving 8 bases between the germline ends. Germline CDR1 is LNHDA and CDR2 is SQIVND (reference sequence).